These 13 T cell receptor beta chains were all obtained from the same sample, sequenced in a study of T cell repertoires in cytomegalovirus infection. TCRdb passed the reads through MiXCR, listing each CDR3 protein once. The sample has roughly 730,000 distinct CDR3 sequences, roughly 36% seen once; the top ten hold roughly 18%. For these receptors, no antigen is known. Source: cultured PBMCs, taken from culture after CMV antigen stimulation. These receptors were taken from a human donor in good health (CMV status not recorded). Some clones in this sample may be carry-over from other donors' samples.

This clonotype was detected only a few times. The chain is built from TRBV12-3 or TRBV12-4 and TRBJ2-7; D may correspond to TRBD1 or TRBD2 (5 bases each). The CDR3 covers 13 residues. Trimming took 6 bases from V and 9 from J, leaving 18 bases between them. As DNA, the CDR3 is TGTGCCAGCAGATCCTCCGGGACCCAGGGGCAGTACTTC. It encodes CASRSSGTQGQYF.

This clonotype was detected a few times. CDR3 nucleotides: TGTGCCAGCAGTCCTCGGGGGACAGGGTACGAAAAACTGTTTTTT. Protein: CASSPRGTGYEKLFF. The chain links TRBV27 to TRBJ1-4; 9 bases map to TRBD1. The J segment lost 8 bases and the V segment lost 5 bases, leaving 9 bases of the junction unmatched. The CDR3 covers 15 residues. From germline, CDR1 is MNHEY and CDR2 SMNVEV (reference sequence). Full variable domain (missing parts from reference TRBV27 and TRBJ1-4): EAQVTQNPRYLITVTGKKLTVTCSQNMNHEYMSWYRQDPGLGLRQIYYSMNVEVTDKGDVPEGYKVSRKEKRNFPLILESPSPNQTSLYFCASSPRGTGYEKLFFGSGTQLSVL.

This clonotype has at least ten counts. This rearrangement joins TRBV7-2 to TRBJ1-1; TRBD1 is a possible D gene (5 bases). The CDR3 contains 15 residues. Trimming cost V 1 base and J 0 bases, with 9 bases left between them. Per germline, CDR1 SGHTA and CDR2 FQGNSA. The CDR3 DNA sequence: TGTGCCAGCAGCTTAGAGGCAGGGATGAACACTGAAGCTTTCTTT. It is translated as CASSLEAGMNTEAFF. Using reference TRBV7-2 and TRBJ1-1 for the parts outside the CDR3, the full variable domain is GAGVSQSPSNKVTEKGKDVELRCDPISGHTALYWYRQSLGQGLEFLIYFQGNSAPDKSGLPSDRFSAERTGGSVSTLTIQRTQQEDSAVYLCASSLEAGMNTEAFFGQGTRLTVV.

This chain uses TRBV18 with TRBJ1-1, with 10 bases matching TRBD1. The germline V gene has CDR1 KGHSH and CDR2 LQKENI. This CDR3 comprises 16 residues. V shed 0 bases and J 8 bases; nucleotides not matched to a gene: 9. CDR3 sequence: CASSPPGQGRAVEAFF. CDR3 in DNA: TGTGCCAGCTCACCACCGGGACAGGGGCGCGCCGTGGAAGCTTTCTTT.

CDR3: CASSEVENGYTF. The CDR3 region has the DNA TGTGCCAGCAGTGAAGTGGAAAATGGCTACACCTTC. The V call is TRBV6-1, the J call TRBJ1-2; no clear D gene. The CDR3 has 12 residues. Looked up from germline, CDR1 is MNHNS and CDR2 is SASEGT. V lost 1 base and J lost 6, with 6 bases in between.

The table lists this clonotype with a few counts. The rearrangement links TRBV7-9 to TRBJ1-4; D uncertain. CDR1 SEHNR and CDR2 FQNEAQ come from the germline V gene (reference sequence). CDR3 size: 15 residues. V gave up 4 bases and J gave up 5 bases, with 14 bases separating them. The DNA for the CDR3 is TGTGCCAGCAGCTCCTGGGCCCCCGGGAATGAAAAACTGTTTTTT. It codes for CASSSWAPGNEKLFF.

This chain joins TRBV7-2 and TRBJ2-3; 14 bases are a match to TRBD2. V trimming: 10 bases; J trimming: 10 bases; junction bases outside the gene matches: 10. This CDR3 spans 14 amino acids. Germline V gene sequence: CDR1 SGHTA, CDR2 FQGNSA. Written as DNA, the CDR3 is TGTGCCATTTCCGGGACTAGCGGGAGTGGGGCGCAGTATTTT. Amino acids: CAISGTSGSGAQYF.

The rearrangement links TRBV2 to TRBJ1-6; 7 bases match TRBD1. The CDR3 is 13 residues long. The trim removed 9 bases at V and 5 bases at J, leaving 4 bases unmatched. Germline CDR1 and CDR2: SNHLY and FYNNEI. The CDR3 DNA reads as TGTGCCAGACGGACAGGAAATAATTCACCCCTCCACTTT. Its translation: CARRTGNNSPLHF.

The CDR3 region has the DNA TGTGCCAGCAGACTAGCGGGAGGTTCAAGCAGAGGGGCCCAGTACTTC. This encodes CASRLAGGSSRGAQYF. The J gene is TRBJ2-5, the V gene TRBV7-2; 12 nucleotides match TRBD2. After removal of 6 bases from V and 9 bases from J, the junction contained 14 bases not matched to a gene. The V gene's germline CDR1 is SGHTA and CDR2 FQGNSA. This CDR3 region has 16 residues.

This clonotype was observed at least ten times. V and J are TRBV28 and TRBJ2-5, with D hard to call. Germline CDR1 and CDR2: MDHEN and SYDVKM. This CDR3 region has 12 residues. V dropped 5 bases and J dropped 4 bases, with 8 bases sitting between them. The CDR3 loop reads CASSTDVETQYF. CDR3 bases: TGTGCCAGCAGTACGGATGTAGAGACCCAGTACTTC.

This clonotype was counted a few times. The chain uses TRBV19 and TRBJ1-4, with a possible D match to TRBD1 (6 bases). CDR3 size: 13 residues. Trimming cost V 5 bases and J 6 bases, with 10 bases left between them. Germline V gene data show CDR1 as LNHDA and CDR2 as SQIVND (reference sequence). The CDR3, as DNA: TGTGCCAGTAGTGGGACAAAATATGAAAAACTGTTTTTT. It translates to CASSGTKYEKLFF.

V and J are TRBV7-2 and TRBJ1-2; D gene ambiguous. Between the trimmed V and J ends, which lost 5 bases and 4 bases, there was a span of 8 bases. In germline, CDR1 is SGHTA, CDR2 FQGNSA. The CDR3 extends over 12 amino acids. The CDR3 spells CASSAHSYGYTF. The CDR3 coding sequence is TGTGCCAGCAGCGCCCACTCCTATGGCTACACCTTC. Variable domain in full (rest from reference TRBV7-2 and TRBJ1-2): GAGVSQSPSNKVTEKGKDVELRCDPISGHTALYWYRQSLGQGLEFLIYFQGNSAPDKSGLPSDRFSAERTGGSVSTLTIQRTQQEDSAVYLCASSAHSYGYTFGSGTRLTVV.

Regarding this clonotype: The CDR3 does not end in the conserved phenylalanine or tryptophan, so this is likely a read error. The chain recombines TRBV20-1 with TRBJ1-4; D is undetermined. Germline CDR1 reads DFQATT; CDR2 reads SNEGSKA (reference sequence). This CDR3 region has 12 residues. V lost 7 bases, J lost 1 base, and 7 bases lay in between. Here the CDR3 reads CSVGRTNEKLFY. The CDR3 nucleotides are TGCAGTGTCGGGCGAACTAATGAAAAACTGTTTTAT.